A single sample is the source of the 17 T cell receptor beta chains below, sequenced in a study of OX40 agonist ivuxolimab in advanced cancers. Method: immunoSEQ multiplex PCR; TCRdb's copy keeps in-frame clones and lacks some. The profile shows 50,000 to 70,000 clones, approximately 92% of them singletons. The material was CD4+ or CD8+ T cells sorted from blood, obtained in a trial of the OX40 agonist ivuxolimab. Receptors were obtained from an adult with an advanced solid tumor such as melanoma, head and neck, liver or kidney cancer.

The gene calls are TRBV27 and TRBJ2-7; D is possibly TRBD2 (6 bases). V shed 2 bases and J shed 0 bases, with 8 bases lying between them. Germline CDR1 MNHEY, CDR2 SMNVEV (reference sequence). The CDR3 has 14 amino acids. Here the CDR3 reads CASSLGGSSYEQYF. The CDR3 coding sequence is TGTGCCAGCAGTTTAGGGGGGAGCTCCTACGAGCAGTACTTC.

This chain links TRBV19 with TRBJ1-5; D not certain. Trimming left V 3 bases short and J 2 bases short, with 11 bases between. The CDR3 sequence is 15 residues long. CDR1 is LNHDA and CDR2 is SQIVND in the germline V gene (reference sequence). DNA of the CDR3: TGTGCCAGTAGTATCGGGGATAGGGGCAATCAGCCCCAGCATTTT. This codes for CASSIGDRGNQPQHF.

The CDR3: CAWSLLAGGTTYEQYF. As DNA, the CDR3 is TGTGCCTGGAGTCTCCTAGCGGGAGGCACTACCTACGAGCAGTACTTC. The chain has TRBV30 and TRBJ2-7; 11 bases match TRBD2. The germline V gene has CDR1 GTSNPN and CDR2 SVGIG (reference sequence). This CDR3 has 16 residues. The V and J ends lost 2 bases and 2 bases, in that order; junction bases with no gene match: 8. The full variable domain, in which reference TRBV30 and TRBJ2-7 provide the parts outside the CDR3, is SQTIHQWPATLVQPVGSPLSLECTVEGTSNPNLYWYRQAAGRGLQLLFYSVGIGQISSEVPQNLSASRPQDRQFILSSKKLLLSDSGFYLCAWSLLAGGTTYEQYFGPGTRLTVT.

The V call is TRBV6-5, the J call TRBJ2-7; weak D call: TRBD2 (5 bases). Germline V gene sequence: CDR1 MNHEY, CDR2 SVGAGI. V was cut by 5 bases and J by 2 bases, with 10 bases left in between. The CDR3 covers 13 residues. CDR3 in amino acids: CASSHASPYEQYF. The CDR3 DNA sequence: TGTGCCAGCAGTCACGCTAGCCCCTACGAGCAGTACTTC.

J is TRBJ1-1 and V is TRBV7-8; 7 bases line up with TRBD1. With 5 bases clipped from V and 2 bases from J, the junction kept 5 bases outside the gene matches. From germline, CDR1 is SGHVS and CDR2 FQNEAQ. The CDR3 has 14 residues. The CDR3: CASSLGTVNTEAFF. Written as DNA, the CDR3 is TGTGCCAGCAGCCTCGGGACAGTCAACACTGAAGCTTTCTTT. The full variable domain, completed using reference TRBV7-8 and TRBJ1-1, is GAGVSQSPRYKVAKRGQDVALRCDPISGHVSLFWYQQALGQGPEFLTYFQNEAQLDKSGLPSDRFFAERPEGSVSTLKIQRTQQEDSAVYLCASSLGTVNTEAFFGQGTRLTVV.

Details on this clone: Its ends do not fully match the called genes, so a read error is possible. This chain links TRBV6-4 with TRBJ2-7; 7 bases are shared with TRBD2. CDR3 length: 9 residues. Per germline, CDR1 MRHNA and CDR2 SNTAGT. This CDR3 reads CASSVPGGF. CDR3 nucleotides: TGTGCCAGCAGTGTACCGGGGGGATTC.

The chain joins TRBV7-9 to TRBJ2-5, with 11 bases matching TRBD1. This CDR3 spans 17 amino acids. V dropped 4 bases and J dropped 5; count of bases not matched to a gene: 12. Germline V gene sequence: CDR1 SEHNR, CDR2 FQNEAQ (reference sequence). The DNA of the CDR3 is TGTGCCAGCAGCTCACCCCCGCCCGGGACAGGGGGGGAGACCCAGTACTTC. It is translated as CASSSPPPGTGGETQYF.

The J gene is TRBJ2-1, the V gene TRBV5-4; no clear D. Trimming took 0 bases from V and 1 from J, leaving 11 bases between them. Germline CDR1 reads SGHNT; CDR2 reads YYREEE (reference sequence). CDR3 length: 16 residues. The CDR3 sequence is CASSLDELPSYNEQFF. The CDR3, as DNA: TGTGCCAGCAGCTTGGACGAACTTCCTTCCTACAATGAGCAGTTCTTC. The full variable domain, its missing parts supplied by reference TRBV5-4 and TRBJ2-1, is ETGVTQSPTHLIKTRGQQVTLRCSSQSGHNTVSWYQQALGQGPQFIFQYYREEENGRGNFPPRFSGLQFPNYSSELNVNALELDDSALYLCASSLDELPSYNEQFFGPGTRLTVL.

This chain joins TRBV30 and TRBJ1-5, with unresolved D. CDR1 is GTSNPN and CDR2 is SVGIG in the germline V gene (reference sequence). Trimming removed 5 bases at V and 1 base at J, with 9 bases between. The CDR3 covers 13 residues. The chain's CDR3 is CAWEPGSNQPQHF. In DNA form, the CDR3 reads TGTGCCTGGGAACCGGGCAGCAATCAGCCCCAGCATTTT.

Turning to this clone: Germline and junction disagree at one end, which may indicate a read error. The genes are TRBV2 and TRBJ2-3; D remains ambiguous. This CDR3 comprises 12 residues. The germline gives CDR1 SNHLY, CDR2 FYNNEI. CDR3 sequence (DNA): TGTGCCAGCAGGTCCAGCAGAGATACGCAGTATTTT. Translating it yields CASRSSRDTQYF.

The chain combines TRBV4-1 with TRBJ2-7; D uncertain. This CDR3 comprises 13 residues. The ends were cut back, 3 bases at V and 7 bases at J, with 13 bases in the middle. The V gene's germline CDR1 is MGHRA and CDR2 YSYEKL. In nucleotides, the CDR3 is TGCGCCAGCAGCCACCGAGTCCTGGGTGAGCAGTACTTC. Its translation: CASSHRVLGEQYF.

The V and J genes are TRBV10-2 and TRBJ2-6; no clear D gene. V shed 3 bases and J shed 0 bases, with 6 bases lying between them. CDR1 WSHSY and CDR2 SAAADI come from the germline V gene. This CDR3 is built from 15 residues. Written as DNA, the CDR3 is TGCGCCAGCAGTGAAGGCCTCTCTGGGGCCAACGTCCTGACTTTC. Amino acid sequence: CASSEGLSGANVLTF.

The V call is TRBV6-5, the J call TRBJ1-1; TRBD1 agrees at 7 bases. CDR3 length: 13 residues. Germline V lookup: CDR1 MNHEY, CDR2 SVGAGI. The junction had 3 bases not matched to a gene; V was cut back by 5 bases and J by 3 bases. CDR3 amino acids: CASSLTGDTEAFF. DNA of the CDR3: TGTGCCAGCAGTCTAACAGGGGACACTGAAGCTTTCTTT.

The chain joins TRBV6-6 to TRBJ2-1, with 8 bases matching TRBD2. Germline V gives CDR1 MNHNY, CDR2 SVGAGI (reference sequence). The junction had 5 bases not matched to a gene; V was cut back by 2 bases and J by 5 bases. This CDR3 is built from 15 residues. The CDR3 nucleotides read TGTGCCAGCAGTTACGGTAGCGGGGATCACAATGAGCAGTTCTTC. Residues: CASSYGSGDHNEQFF.

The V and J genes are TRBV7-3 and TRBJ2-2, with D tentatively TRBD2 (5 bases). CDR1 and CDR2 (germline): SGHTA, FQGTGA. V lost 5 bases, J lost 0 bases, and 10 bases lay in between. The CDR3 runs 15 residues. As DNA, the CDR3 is TGTGCCAGCAGCCTGGACGGGGCGAACACCGGGGAGCTGTTTTTT. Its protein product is CASSLDGANTGELFF.

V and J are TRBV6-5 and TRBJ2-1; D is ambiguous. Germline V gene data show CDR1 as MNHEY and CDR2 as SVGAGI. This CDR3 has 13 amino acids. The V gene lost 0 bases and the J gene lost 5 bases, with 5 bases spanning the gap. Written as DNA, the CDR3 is TGTGCCAGCAGTTACTCGAGTGACAATGAGCAGTTCTTC. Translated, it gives CASSYSSDNEQFF.

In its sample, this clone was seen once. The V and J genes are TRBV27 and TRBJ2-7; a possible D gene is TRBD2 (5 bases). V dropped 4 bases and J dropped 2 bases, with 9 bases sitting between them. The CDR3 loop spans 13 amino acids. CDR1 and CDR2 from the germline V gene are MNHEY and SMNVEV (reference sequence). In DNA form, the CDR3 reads TGTGCCAGCAGTTACTCGGAGGCCTACGAGCAGTACTTC. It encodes CASSYSEAYEQYF.